This is a list of T cell receptor beta chains from one sample in a study of blood T cell repertoires in COVID-19. Here immunoSEQ multiplex PCR was the method, and the copy in TCRdb shows in-frame clones only, minus some. The top ten clones hold 6.5% to 8% of a sample with roughly 300,000 clones, around 90% of them seen once. Sequenced sample: peripheral blood. Source of these receptors: a woman aged 25 to 39 with COVID-19, enrolled during active disease. Both conserved end residues are part of each CDR3. D genes are given only for firm matches. Size is omitted from some rows. Given values are once, few, many or a class for expanded clones.

j_gene	v_gene	abundance	d_gene	CDR3aa	CDR3nt
TRBJ2-7	TRBV5-1	.	TRBD2	CASSRGEAGSSYEQYF	TGCGCCAGCAGCCGAGGGGAAGCGGGGAGCTCCTACGAGCAGTACTTC
TRBJ2-1	TRBV30	.	.	CAWSSLATYNEQFF	TGTGCCTGGAGTTCGCTAGCTACCTACAATGAGCAGTTCTTC
TRBJ2-7	TRBV29-1	.	.	CSVLTGAYEQYF	TGCAGCGTCCTGACAGGAGCCTACGAGCAGTACTTC
TRBJ1-1	TRBV19	.	.	CASSISRQAPNTEAFF	TGTGCCAGTAGTATATCGAGACAGGCCCCGAACACTGAAGCTTTCTTT
TRBJ2-7	TRBV19	.	.	CASSMKVSGGHPRGEQYF	TGTGCCAGTAGTATGAAGGTCTCGGGGGGACATCCCCGGGGCGAGCAGTACTTC
TRBJ1-6	TRBV5-1	.	.	CASSLVEDSAYNSPLHF	TGCGCCAGCAGCTTGGTCGAGGACAGCGCCTATAATTCACCCCTCCACTTT
TRBJ2-7	TRBV9	.	TRBD2	CASSMGTSGSEQYF	TGTGCCAGCAGCATGGGGACTAGCGGGAGCGAGCAGTACTTC
TRBJ1-4	TRBV2	.	.	CASRGGAGRSDGEKLFF	TGTGCCAGCAGGGGGGGTGCAGGGAGATCGGATGGTGAAAAACTGTTTTTT
TRBJ1-2	TRBV11-2	.	.	CASSLMFGYGYTF	TGTGCCAGCAGCTTAATGTTCGGTTATGGCTACACCTTC
TRBJ2-1	TRBV6-5	once	.	CASSPPRGTTEQFF	TGTGCCAGCAGCCCGCCTAGGGGTACGACTGAGCAGTTCTTC
TRBJ2-1	TRBV11-2	.	TRBD2	CASSLDPSGNNEQFF	TGTGCCAGCAGCTTAGATCCTAGCGGAAACAATGAGCAGTTCTTC
TRBJ2-1	TRBV5-1	.	.	CASSQTVLSYNEQFF	TGCGCCAGCAGCCAAACAGTTCTCTCCTACAATGAGCAGTTCTTC
TRBJ2-3	TRBV19	.	TRBD1	CAIAGGRGDTQYF	TGTGCCATCGCAGGGGGCCGAGGAGATACGCAGTATTTT
TRBJ2-1	TRBV6-2/TRBV6-3	.	.	CASSSPGLPSYNEQFF	TGTGCCAGCAGTTCCCCGGGACTCCCCTCCTACAATGAGCAGTTCTTC
TRBJ2-7	TRBV7-2	.	TRBD2	CASSIAGGLYYEQYF	TGTGCCAGCAGCATAGCGGGAGGCTTGTACTACGAGCAGTACTTC
TRBJ2-7	TRBV7-8	.	TRBD1	CASSRDRDSYEQYF	TGTGCCAGCAGCCGAGACAGGGACTCCTACGAGCAGTACTTC
TRBJ2-2	TRBV7-2	.	.	CASSSGLYTGELFF	TGTGCCAGCAGCTCCGGACTCTACACCGGGGAGCTGTTTTTT
TRBJ2-3	TRBV11-2	.	.	CASSLGRTDTQYF	TGTGCCAGCAGCTTAGGGCGCACAGATACGCAGTATTTT
TRBJ1-3	TRBV14	.	.	CASSHRTVIGNTIYF	TGTGCCAGCAGCCATCGGACAGTCATTGGAAACACCATATATTTT
TRBJ2-7	TRBV15	few	.	CATSRSGLGDEQYF	TGTGCCACCAGCAGATCTGGGTTAGGGGACGAGCAGTACTTC
TRBJ2-1	TRBV10-3	.	.	CAISGGTNNEQFF	TGTGCCATCAGTGGCGGGACCAACAATGAGCAGTTCTTC
TRBJ1-1	TRBV4-2	once	.	CASSFRGTEAFF	TGTGCCAGCAGCTTTAGAGGCACTGAAGCTTTCTTT
TRBJ1-2	TRBV28	once	.	CASSFPGETVRTYGYTF	TGTGCCAGCAGTTTCCCGGGTGAGACAGTAAGAACCTATGGCTACACCTTC
TRBJ1-3	TRBV5-6	.	TRBD1	CASSRQGRGNTIYF	TGTGCCAGCAGCCGACAGGGAAGGGGAAACACCATATATTTT
TRBJ2-5	TRBV21-1	once	.	CASSGREGLETQYF	TGTGCCAGCAGCGGGCGGGAGGGCCTTGAGACCCAGTACTTC
TRBJ2-3	TRBV2	.	TRBD2	CASSPGTSGSGTDTQYF	TGTGCCAGCAGTCCAGGGACTAGCGGGAGCGGGACAGATACGCAGTATTTT
TRBJ2-7	TRBV5-1	once	TRBD2	CASSLGASGSYEQYF	TGCGCCAGCAGCTTGGGGGCTAGCGGGAGCTACGAGCAGTACTTC
TRBJ1-2	TRBV28	.	.	CASSYPSATVDYGYTF	TGTGCCAGCAGTTACCCCTCAGCGACGGTGGACTATGGCTACACCTTC